This T cell receptor beta chain was found in a study of cytomegalovirus exposure and HLA in healthy donors. Study details: Researchers found that roughly 81% of over 350 genotyped donors fell within the Caucasian-associated ancestry cluster. Study results and caveats: Donor immune exposure was known only as CMV serostatus.

Worth noting for this clone: Its antigen is not known.

Participants comprised healthy donors of bone marrow. The CDR3 runs to 15 residues. Trimming pared 4 bases from V and 1 base from J, leaving 11 bases between. Per the germline V gene, CDR1 is SGHRS and CDR2 is YFSETQ. Researchers ran the PCR with 60 Vbeta and 13 Jbeta primers. Generated by immunoSEQ multiplex PCR, the TCRdb table keeps only in-frame clones and is missing some. The sample has around 200,000 clones, about 88% seen once. This chain joins TRBV5-1 and TRBJ2-2; tentative D call: TRBD1 (5 bases). Sequencing used PBMCs. The TCR originated in a woman in her twenties or thirties in good health and CMV-seronegative. The CDR3 reads CASSLDRRNTGELFF. The CDR3 coding sequence is TGCGCCAGCAGCCTTGACAGAAGGAACACCGGGGAGCTGTTTTTT.